This entry lists 20 T cell receptor beta chains sequenced from one sample in a study of T cells after yellow fever vaccination (dated 2019 in TCRdb). Library preparation was by 5' RACE. Data came from an Illumina HiSeq 2500. The raw public reads went through TCRdb reprocessing: fastp at Q25, MiXCR clone calling, in-frame beta chains kept. Rows with one shared CDR3 protein collapse into an entry with the most common genes and DNA. Recorded for this sample are some 300,000 distinct CDR3 sequences; 8.1% of them occurred a single time. The ten largest clones represent approximately 15% of the sample. This specimen's treatment or condition label, per the study, means: live attenuated yellow fever vaccine strain. The sequences come from PBMCs, collected 35 to 50 days after the first yellow fever vaccination. Receptors originate from a man aged 18 to 29 who received the YFV17D yellow fever vaccine.

This chain links TRBV20-1 with TRBJ1-5; 10 bases align to TRBD1. This CDR3 has 16 amino acids. In germline, CDR1 is DFQATT, CDR2 SNEGSKA (reference sequence). This CDR3 reads CCASGQGVSGDQPQHF. The CDR3 DNA sequence: TGCTGCGCTTCCGGACAGGGGGTTTCGGGAGATCAGCCCCAGCATTTT.

This clonotype was detected many times. This chain joins TRBV6-1 and TRBJ2-3, with 8 bases matching TRBD2. V dropped 7 bases and J dropped 1; count of bases not matched to a gene: 1. The V gene's germline CDR1 is MNHNS and CDR2 SASEGT. The CDR3 sequence is 13 residues long. CDR3 in DNA: TGTGCCAGCACGACTAGCGGCACAGATACGCAGTATTTT. Amino acids: CASTTSGTDTQYF.

This clonotype appeared a few times. The DNA of the CDR3 is TGCGCCAGCAGCTTGGACGGTCTTGCCGAGCAGTACTTC. Translating it yields CASSLDGLAEQYF. V is TRBV5-1 and J is TRBJ2-7; no clear D gene. This CDR3 has 13 amino acids. Germline assignment: CDR1 SGHRS and CDR2 YFSETQ. V lost 0 bases to trimming and J lost 6 bases, with 10 bases between them. The variable domain in full, completed from reference TRBV5-1 and TRBJ2-7, reads KAGVTQTPRYLIKTRGQQVTLSCSPISGHRSVSWYQQTPGQGLQFLFEYFSETQRNKGNFPGRFSGRQFSNSRSEMNVSTLELGDSALYLCASSLDGLAEQYFGPGTRLTVT.

The chain employs TRBV27 and TRBJ2-1; 7 nucleotides match TRBD1. CDR3 size: 14 residues. V trimming: 3 bases; J trimming: 8 bases; junction bases outside the gene matches: 7. Germline loops: CDR1 MNHEY, CDR2 SMNVEV (reference sequence). CDR3: CASSFGRQGYEQFF. CDR3 coding DNA: TGTGCCAGCAGTTTTGGGAGACAGGGCTATGAGCAGTTCTTC.

This clonotype occurred many times. The chain has TRBV4-3 and TRBJ2-1, with 7 positions matching TRBD2. Germline values: CDR1 LGHNA, CDR2 YSLEER. CDR3 size: 16 residues. Trimming removed 1 base from V and 3 bases from J; junction bases left unmatched: 6. This CDR3 is CASSQAQAGDYNEQFF. The CDR3 DNA is TGCGCCAGCAGCCAAGCTCAGGCGGGGGACTACAATGAGCAGTTCTTC.

The gene calls are TRBV29-1 and TRBJ2-5; D could derive from TRBD1 or TRBD2 (5 bases each). This CDR3 is 12 amino acids long. V was clipped by 5 bases and J by 7 bases, with 14 bases between them. The germline CDR1 and CDR2 sequences are SQVTM and ANQGSEA. CDR3 region: CSVTAPRGTQYF. Written as DNA, the CDR3 is TGCAGCGTTACGGCCCCGAGGGGGACCCAGTACTTC.

The chain carries TRBV20-1 and TRBJ2-1, with TRBD2 identical over 8 bases. This CDR3 is built from 15 residues. Germline assignment: CDR1 DFQATT and CDR2 SNEGSKA (reference sequence). With V trimmed by 1 base and J by 8 bases, 10 bases remained unmatched. In nucleotides, the CDR3 is TGCAGTGCTAGAGGCCCGGGACTAGGAATTTATGAGCAGTTCTTC. Encoded protein: CSARGPGLGIYEQFF.

In its sample, this clonotype was seen a few times. The chain employs TRBV20-1 and TRBJ2-7, with TRBD2 matching 12 bases. CDR1 and CDR2 (germline): DFQATT, SNEGSKA (reference sequence). The J segment lost 4 bases and the V segment lost 6 bases, leaving 7 bases of the junction unmatched. The CDR3 totals 14 residues. The CDR3 bases are TGCAGTGCAAAACTAGCGGGGGGAGTGTACGAGCAGTACTTC. Translated, it gives CSAKLAGGVYEQYF.

In its sample, this clonotype was seen a few times. The rearrangement joins TRBV12-3 or TRBV12-4 to TRBJ2-5; no clear D. Trimming removed 3 bases at V and 2 bases at J, with 7 bases between. This CDR3 region has 13 residues. The CDR3 DNA is TGTGCCAGCAGTTTCTGGCAGCAAGAGACCCAGTACTTC. It is translated as CASSFWQQETQYF.

The V call is TRBV5-4, the J call TRBJ2-5; 8 bases fit TRBD1. Germline CDR1 is SGHNT and CDR2 is YYREEE (reference sequence). The CDR3 extends over 15 amino acids. The ends lost 1 base at V and 2 bases at J; junction bases unmatched: 4. CDR3 protein: CASSLMGQVQETQYF. The CDR3 DNA reads as TGTGCCAGCAGCTTGATGGGACAGGTACAAGAGACCCAGTACTTC.

The rearrangement joins TRBV29-1 to TRBJ1-2, with TRBD1 as a possible D gene (5 bases). Trimming removed 8 bases from V and 7 bases from J, with 20 bases in between. The CDR3 spans 13 residues. The germline V gene has CDR1 SQVTM and CDR2 ANQGSEA. The chain's CDR3 is CSSWNPGLSGYTF. The CDR3 coding sequence is TGCAGCTCATGGAATCCGGGACTCTCTGGCTACACCTTC.

The chain has TRBV7-2 and TRBJ2-1, with D maybe TRBD1 (6 bases). There are 14 residues in the CDR3. Trimming removed 5 bases from V and 15 bases from J, with 23 bases in between. CDR1 is SGHTA and CDR2 is FQGNSA in the germline V gene. The chain's CDR3 is CASSVDRSPVDPFF. The DNA of the CDR3 is TGTGCCAGCAGCGTAGACAGGTCCCCCGTAGATCCGTTCTTC.

This clonotype has a handful of counts. The gene calls are TRBV6-5 and TRBJ1-6, with 9 bases identical to TRBD1. This CDR3 has 17 amino acids. Germline V gives CDR1 MNHEY, CDR2 SVGAGI. V shed 4 bases, J shed 10 bases, and the junction held 14 bases outside the gene matches. The CDR3 region is CASSSSGTGKIESPLHF. The DNA of the CDR3 is TGTGCCAGCAGTTCCTCCGGGACAGGGAAGATAGAATCACCCCTCCACTTT.

The chain is built from TRBV3-1 and TRBJ2-1; 7 bases fit TRBD1. This CDR3 is built from 12 residues. Germline-derived CDR1 and CDR2 are LGHDT and YNNKEL (reference sequence). J was trimmed by 12 bases and V by 1 base; bases with no gene match: 3. The CDR3 sequence: CASSQGQGGQFF. For the CDR3, the DNA is TGTGCCAGCAGCCAAGGACAGGGTGGGCAGTTCTTC.

This chain links TRBV6-2 or TRBV6-3 with TRBJ2-5; D could derive from TRBD1 or TRBD2 (6 bases each). Germline V CDR1 and CDR2: MNHEY, SVGEGT. This CDR3 region has 12 residues. The V end lost 8 bases, the J end lost 4 bases, and 11 bases lay between the germline ends. CDR3 sequence reads: CASRGLGETQYF. CDR3 coding DNA: TGTGCCAGCCGGGGGCTAGGAGAGACCCAGTACTTC.

The chain joins TRBV27 to TRBJ2-3; no definite D call. Germline V gene lookup returns CDR1 MNHEY and CDR2 SMNVEV (reference sequence). The CDR3 sequence is 16 residues long. Trimming took 0 bases from V and 0 from J, leaving 10 bases between them. The CDR3 bases are TGTGCCAGCAGTTTATCCCGAAGGAGTAGCACAGATACGCAGTATTTT. Protein sequence: CASSLSRRSSTDTQYF.

This clonotype was observed many times. J is TRBJ1-1 and V is TRBV5-4; possibly TRBD1 for D (6 bases). CDR1 is SGHNT and CDR2 is YYREEE in the germline V gene (reference sequence). Trimming took 0 bases from V and 5 from J, leaving 8 bases between them. The CDR3 contains 13 residues. CDR3: CASSLEGVTEAFF. CDR3 DNA sequence: TGTGCCAGCAGCTTGGAGGGGGTGACTGAAGCTTTCTTT.

On this clonotype: This may be a read error, as it is one base from a much larger clone. This sequence joins TRBV6-1 and TRBJ1-2; D remains unclear. V lost 6 bases, J lost 4 bases, and 21 bases lay in between. Germline V gene lookup returns CDR1 MNHNS and CDR2 SASEGT. CDR3 size: 16 residues. CDR3 sequence (DNA): TGTGCCAGCAGGGGCCCTTCCACTAGCTTGCTCTATGGCTACACCTTC. Its translation is CASRGPSTSLLYGYTF.

The chain combines TRBV6-2 or TRBV6-3 with TRBJ1-1, with no clear D. CDR3 length equals 17 residues. The germline V gene encodes CDR1 MNHEY and CDR2 SVGEGT. Between the trimmed V and J ends, which lost 4 bases and 1 base, there was a span of 19 bases. CDR3 coding DNA: TGTGCCAGCAGTTTCACAACCCAACAGTCCTGGAACACTGAAGCTTTCTTT. The encoded protein is CASSFTTQQSWNTEAFF.

This clonotype was counted between two and nine times. CDR3 DNA: TGCGCCAGCAGCCACCCGGGGGTGGGACTACGGAAGCGGACCCAGTACTTC. Residues: CASSHPGVGLRKRTQYF. The chain combines TRBV4-1 with TRBJ2-5; 7 bases are a match to TRBD2. The CDR3 runs 17 residues. The germline V gene has CDR1 MGHRA and CDR2 YSYEKL. V lost 3 bases, J lost 7 bases, and 17 bases stayed unmatched.